This T cell receptor (beta chain) was identified in a study of cytomegalovirus exposure and HLA in healthy donors. For the study at large: The approximately 120 million unique TCR beta sequences, from roughly 170 million T cells, were found by an earlier analysis.

Study-level findings and limits: Later analysis suggested links between common viral pathogens and several top significant clusters. A later analysis showed HLA-associated TCR beta chains outstripping equally common others in clonal expansion.

PCR involved 60 Vbeta and 13 Jbeta primers. In the source study's methods: Some 11 million of the about 80 million unique TCR beta chains counted in a later analysis were shared. TCRdb keeps only in-frame clones here, not all; method: immunoSEQ multiplex PCR. V and J calls and clone size are as listed in that table; D and trimming were resolved from the DNA. This sample carries some 160,000 clones, around four fifths of them seen once, and the ten largest clones take less than 2%. CDR3 length equals 12 residues. Germline loops: CDR1 LNHDA, CDR2 SQIVND (reference sequence). In the case of this clone: Its target is not known. Relative to the germline gene, one junction end is altered; a read error may explain this.

Input material: PBMCs. The chain links TRBV19 to TRBJ2-1, with 9 bases that match TRBD1. The clonotype originates from a woman under 30 in good health and CMV-seronegative. The chain's CDR3 is CASSIWDRVLIF. CDR3 nucleotides: TGTGCCAGTAGTATATGGGACAGGGTTTTAATCTTC.